The 8 T cell receptor beta chains below come from one sample, sequenced in a study of cytomegalovirus exposure and HLA in healthy donors. A multiplex PCR was run with 60 Vbeta primers and 13 Jbeta primers. Sequenced by immunoSEQ multiplex PCR; TCRdb stores in-frame clones only, minus some. This sample carries some 180,000 clones, more than 60% of them seen once, and the ten largest clones take roughly 1.5%. Material: PBMCs. These receptors came from a man between 18 and 29 years old in good health and CMV-seronegative.

This clone was recorded only once. The chain links TRBV19 to TRBJ1-5; D is undetermined. Between the trimmed V and J ends, which lost 7 bases and 2 bases, there was a span of 15 bases. The CDR3 length is 15 residues. CDR1 is LNHDA and CDR2 is SQIVND in the germline V gene (reference sequence). Written as DNA, the CDR3 is TGTGCCAGTACCGTTTTTGATACTGGCAATCAGCCCCAGCATTTT. Encoded protein: CASTVFDTGNQPQHF.

J is TRBJ1-1 and V is TRBV5-4; 7 bases fit TRBD1. Per germline, CDR1 SGHNT and CDR2 YYREEE (reference sequence). The V and J ends lost 4 bases and 3 bases, in that order; junction bases with no gene match: 9. The CDR3 consists of 15 residues. CDR3 residues: CASSPRGQRDTEAFF. The CDR3 nucleotides are TGTGCCAGCAGCCCGAGGGGGCAGAGGGACACTGAAGCTTTCTTT.

The chain uses TRBV18 and TRBJ2-1; D uncertain. Trimming shortened V by 2 bases and J by 6 bases, and 11 bases separated the two germline ends. CDR1 and CDR2 from the germline V gene are KGHSH and LQKENI. The CDR3 loop spans 14 amino acids. The CDR3 DNA sequence: TGTGCCAGCTCACCAGGTAGAGGTATCAATGAGCAGTTCTTC. This gives the protein CASSPGRGINEQFF.

The chain joins TRBV4-2 to TRBJ1-1; a possible D gene is TRBD1 (5 bases). The germline gives CDR1 LGHNA, CDR2 YNFKEQ. There are 13 residues in the CDR3. V lost 3 bases and J lost 5, with 10 bases in between. The CDR3 protein is CASSQNGGTEAFF. CDR3 bases: TGTGCCAGCAGCCAGAACGGGGGAACTGAAGCTTTCTTT.

V usage is TRBV27 and J usage is TRBJ1-1, with 8 bases lining up with TRBD1. This CDR3 comprises 14 residues. The germline gives CDR1 MNHEY, CDR2 SMNVEV (reference sequence). The junction had 5 bases not matched to a gene; V was cut back by 4 bases and J by 4 bases. This CDR3 reads CASSSRQGSTEAFF. The CDR3 DNA reads as TGTGCCAGCAGTTCACGACAGGGGAGCACTGAAGCTTTCTTT.

This chain uses TRBV2 with TRBJ1-4; 8 nucleotides agree with TRBD1. V lost 5 bases and J lost 4; bases outside the gene matches: 6. Germline values: CDR1 SNHLY, CDR2 FYNNEI. The CDR3 has 15 residues. The CDR3 spells CASSLGTGFNEKLFF. The DNA for the CDR3 is TGTGCCAGCAGTCTGGGGACAGGCTTTAATGAAAAACTGTTTTTT.

The chain joins TRBV6-5 to TRBJ1-4; 7 nucleotides line up with TRBD1. V lost 6 bases to trimming and J lost 11 bases; unmatched junction nucleotides: 6. Per germline, CDR1 MNHEY and CDR2 SVGAGI. CDR3 length equals 12 residues. CDR3 in DNA: TGTGCCAGCAGCCAAGACAGGGCCAAACTGTTTTTT. Protein product: CASSQDRAKLFF.

This clone is a singleton in its sample. This sequence joins TRBV18 and TRBJ2-3; a weak D match, TRBD2 (5 bases). Trimming removed 0 bases from V and 6 bases from J, with 19 bases in between. This CDR3 spans 17 amino acids. Germline V gene sequence: CDR1 KGHSH, CDR2 LQKENI. The CDR3 loop reads CASSPPRLAGPSDTQYF. The CDR3, as DNA: TGTGCCAGCTCACCACCCCGGCTAGCTGGCCCCAGCGATACGCAGTATTTT. The entire variable domain, with the rest obtained from reference TRBV18 and TRBJ2-3, is as follows: NAGVMQNPRHLVRRRGQEARLRCSPMKGHSHVYWYRQLPEEGLKFMVYLQKENIIDESGMPKERFSAEFPKEGPSILRIQQVVRGDSAAYFCASSPPRLAGPSDTQYFGPGTRLTVL.